This TCR beta chain appears in the sequencing data of a study of T cells in Graves' hyperthyroidism and ophthalmopathy. The overall study: Peripheral blood was obtained at initial diagnosis, preceding any treatment. Whole-study results and caveats: Ophthalmopathy was model-predicted a median about 7.1 months pre-onset. Patients with ophthalmopathy were separated from those with stable hyperthyroidism by a 13 V-J model.

This clonotype was seen a single time. Its antigen is unidentified. Source material for PBMCs was about 11 ml fresh peripheral blood. RNA transcripts gave rise to amplified TCR beta CDR3 regions. The TCR CDR3 was amplified in a first-round RT-PCR using the HTBI primer set. TCRdb reprocessed the multiplex PCR reads via MiXCR and lists one record per CDR3 protein. The sample contains approximately 300,000 distinct CDR3 sequences, approximately 18% of which appear only once. The germline V gene encodes CDR1 SNHLY and CDR2 FYNNEI. The CDR3 spans 15 residues. With V trimmed by 5 bases and J by 0 bases, 4 bases remained unmatched.

The TCR originated in a man in his forties or fifties with Graves' ophthalmopathy. Input material: blood. The chain employs TRBV2 and TRBJ2-1; 7 bases are a match to TRBD1. This chain's CDR3 is CASSQTGSSYNEQFF. Written as DNA, the CDR3 is TGTGCCAGCAGTCAGACAGGGAGCTCCTACAATGAGCAGTTCTTC.